This T cell receptor (beta chain) originates from a study of somatic mutations in cytotoxic T cells in rheumatoid arthritis. Whole-study context: Purity of nearly 100% was reached when some V beta antibody-stained T-cell populations were flow-sorted, including V beta1+ cells sequenced for TCRB.

J gave up 10 bases and V 2 bases, and 7 bases lay outside the gene matches. The CDR3 length is 16 residues. Germline values: CDR1 MNHNS, CDR2 SASEGT. For this clone: Its matching antigen is unknown.

Overall study results and limits: The largest CD8+ clone made up over 20% of CD8+ cells in about an eighth of the 65 patients.

Some clones are missing from TCRdb's copy, which holds only in-frame ones; the method was immunoSEQ multiplex PCR. The sample consists of about 25,000 clones, over 65% of them appearing once. Sequenced sample: CD8+ T cells sorted from blood. V gene TRBV6-1 combines with J gene TRBJ2-1, with TRBD2 matching over 14 bases. The clonotype originates from a woman in her late teens or twenties in good health. The CDR3 sequence is CASSETRLAGGQEQFF. The CDR3 DNA reads TGTGCCAGCAGTGAAACCCGACTAGCGGGGGGGCAAGAGCAGTTCTTC.